These T cell receptor beta chains were read from a single sample in a study of tumor T cells in aggressive B-cell lymphoma. The table came from immunoSEQ multiplex PCR; TCRdb's copy has only in-frame clones and leaves some out. The sample holds 6,500 to 9,500 clones, roughly four fifths seen once. The specimen was tumor tissue. These receptors were taken from an adult with diffuse large B cell lymphoma. Each CDR3 is given with its conserved first and last residue. D genes are given only for firm matches. Clone size is given for some rows only: seen once, a few or many times, or a class if the clone is expanded.

>.|TRBJ1-5|TRBV28|TRBD1
TGTGCCAGCGGGACAGACAATCAGCCCCAGCATTTT
CASGTDNQPQHF
>.|TRBJ1-5|TRBV4-1|.
TGCGCCAGCAGCCAAGCGTATACTGCGTATAGCAATCAGCCCCAGCATTTT
CASSQAYTAYSNQPQHF
>.|TRBJ2-3|TRBV9|TRBD2
TGTGCCAGCAGCGTAGTATGGGCGGGAGTGGGCACAGATACGCAGTATTTT
CASSVVWAGVGTDTQYF
>.|TRBJ2-7|TRBV7-9|TRBD1
TGTGCCAGCAGCCCCCTGGGGACAGGGAGTTATGACGAGCAGTACTTC
CASSPLGTGSYDEQYF
>.|TRBJ1-1|TRBV7-6|TRBD1
TGTGCCAGCAGCTCTGGACAGGGAATCATAGAAGCTTTCTTT
CASSSGQGIIEAFF
>.|TRBJ1-1|TRBV7-8|TRBD1
TGTGCCAGCAGCTTGGGACAGGGCGCAGAAGCTTTCTTT
CASSLGQGAEAFF
>few|TRBJ2-2|TRBV19|TRBD1
TGTGCCGCCGGGACAGGGGTTAACACCGGGGAGCTGTTTTTT
CAAGTGVNTGELFF
>.|TRBJ2-5|TRBV5-1|.
TGCGCCAGCAGCTTGGAAGGGGGTGGTATACAAGAGACCCAGTACTTC
CASSLEGGGIQETQYF
>.|TRBJ1-1|TRBV5-4|TRBD1
TGTGCCAGCAGTCAGAGACAGGGGGCGCCCGACACTGAAGCTTTCTTT
CASSQRQGAPDTEAFF
>.|TRBJ1-2|TRBV18|TRBD1
TGTGCCAGCTCACCACAAAAGGGGGCTGGATATGGCTACACCTTC
CASSPQKGAGYGYTF
>.|TRBJ2-2|TRBV9|TRBD2
TGTGCCAGCAGCGTCGGGACTACAAGTGCCGGGGAGCTGTTTTTT
CASSVGTTSAGELFF
>.|TRBJ2-5|TRBV2|TRBD1
TGTGCCAGCAGTCCGGGACAGCAAAAGACCCAGTACTTC
CASSPGQQKTQYF
>few|TRBJ1-1|TRBV6-1|TRBD1
TGTGCCAGCAGTGAAGGTCGGGCAGGGGGCTTAACTGAAGCTTTCTTT
CASSEGRAGGLTEAFF
>.|TRBJ2-5|TRBV18|TRBD2
TGTGCCAGCTCACCAGAAGAGGCGGGGGGGCTGCAAGAGACCCAGTACTTC
CASSPEEAGGLQETQYF
>.|TRBJ1-5|TRBV28|.
TGTGCCAGCACCTGGGGTGGACTCAAGGAGCCCCAGCATTTT
CASTWGGLKEPQHF
>few|TRBJ2-1|TRBV19|TRBD2
TGTGCCAGTAGTAGGGCGGGGGCCTACAATGAGCAGTTCTTC
CASSRAGAYNEQFF
>.|TRBJ2-2|TRBV5-1|TRBD2
TGCGCCAGCAGCCCGGGACTAGCGGGGGGGCCGAGCACCGGGGAGCTGTTTTTT
CASSPGLAGGPSTGELFF
>.|TRBJ2-3|TRBV7-9|.
TGTGCCAACAGCTTTGAGGAGAAGAGAGATACGCAGTATTTT
CANSFEEKRDTQYF
>.|TRBJ2-3|TRBV5-5|.
TGTGCCAGCAGCTTGGAATATTCTAGCACAGATACGCAGTATTTT
CASSLEYSSTDTQYF
>.|TRBJ2-3|TRBV7-9|TRBD2
TGTGCCAGCAGCTTAATCCCTAGCGGGACTACAGATACGCAGTATTTT
CASSLIPSGTTDTQYF
>.|TRBJ2-1|TRBV7-9|TRBD2
TGTGCCAACAGCCCCGGGACTAACTACAATGAGCAGTTCTTC
CANSPGTNYNEQFF
>.|TRBJ2-5|TRBV7-6|.
TGTGCCAGCGCCCACGGGACATTGCGAGAGACCCAGTACTTC
CASAHGTLRETQYF